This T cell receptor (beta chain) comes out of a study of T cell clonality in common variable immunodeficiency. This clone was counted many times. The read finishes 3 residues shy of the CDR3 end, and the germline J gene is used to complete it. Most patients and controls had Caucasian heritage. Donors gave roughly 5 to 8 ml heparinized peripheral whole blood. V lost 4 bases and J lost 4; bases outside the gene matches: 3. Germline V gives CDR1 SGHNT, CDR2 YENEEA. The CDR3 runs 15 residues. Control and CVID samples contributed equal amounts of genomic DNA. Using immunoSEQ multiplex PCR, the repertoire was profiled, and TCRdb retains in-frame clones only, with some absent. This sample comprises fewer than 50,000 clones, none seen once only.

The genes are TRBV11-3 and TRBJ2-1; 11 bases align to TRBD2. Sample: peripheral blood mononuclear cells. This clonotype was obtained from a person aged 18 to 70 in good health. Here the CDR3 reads CASSSGTSGYNEQFF. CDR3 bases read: TGTGCCAGCAGCTCCGGGACTAGCGGATACAATGAG.